This T cell receptor (beta chain) is from a study of T cells in tuberculosis. Across the whole study: The T cells targeted glucose monomycolate, a mycobacterial lipid, via CD1B.

Tuberculin skin test and IGRA determined adolescents' latent tuberculosis status at entry. CDR1 is MNHEY, CDR2 SVGAGI, per germline. The CDR3 loop spans 15 amino acids. The trim removed 2 bases at V and 8 bases at J, leaving 5 bases unmatched. Produced via immunoSEQ multiplex PCR; TCRdb's table is partial and in-frame only. The sample has tens of thousands of clones; 92% are singletons. The TCR comes from a donor aged 5 to 30 with latent tuberculosis or without tuberculosis infection. Some clones in this sample may be carry-over from other donors' samples. The chain has TRBV6-5 and TRBJ2-1, with 11 positions matching TRBD2. Input material: PBMCs. The CDR3 spells CASSYQLAGADEQFF. The DNA of the CDR3 is TGTGCCAGCAGTTACCAACTAGCGGGAGCTGATGAGCAGTTCTTC.